A single sample gave rise to the 13 T cell receptor beta chains below, sequenced in a study of siplizumab effects on memory and regulatory T cells. Sequenced by immunoSEQ multiplex PCR; TCRdb stores in-frame clones only, minus some. The repertoire consists of approximately 90,000 clones, with 94% occurring once and the leading ten covering approximately 0.3%. Sequencing was performed on non-Treg CD4+ T cells sorted from blood. The origin of the receptors is a human donor in good health.

The CDR3 coding sequence is TGTGCCAGCAGCTTAGAGGGTAATACGCAGTATTTT. Its protein product is CASSLEGNTQYF. The V gene is TRBV7-9, the J gene TRBJ2-3; D not resolved. The CDR3 is made up of 12 amino acids. Trimming removed 1 base from V and 7 bases from J, with 6 bases in between. Germline V lookup: CDR1 SEHNR, CDR2 FQNEAQ (reference sequence).

This clone was recorded once. The V call is TRBV5-6, the J call TRBJ2-7, with a weak D call TRBD1 (6 bases). Per germline, CDR1 SGHDT and CDR2 YYEEEE. V was shortened by 4 bases and J by 5 bases, with 19 bases between the two germline ends. This CDR3 region has 15 residues. The CDR3 sequence: CASSPRGRGVDEQYF. CDR3 DNA: TGTGCCAGCAGCCCGAGGGGCAGGGGAGTCGACGAGCAGTACTTC.

The V and J genes are TRBV6-5 and TRBJ1-1; tentative D call: TRBD1 (5 bases). The CDR3 length is 12 residues. The ends were cut back, 2 bases at V and 8 bases at J, with 9 bases in the middle. Germline V CDR1 and CDR2: MNHEY, SVGAGI. The DNA of the CDR3 is TGTGCCAGCAGTTACGGGGCCCGGGAAGCTTTCTTT. Translated, it gives CASSYGAREAFF.

The rearrangement uses TRBV29-1 and TRBJ1-1, with D tentatively TRBD1 (6 bases). The CDR3 runs 15 residues. Looked up from germline, CDR1 is SQVTM and CDR2 is ANQGSEA. V lost 5 bases and J lost 7, with 23 bases in between. CDR3 loop: CSVLTDRREGGEAFF. The CDR3 region has the DNA TGCAGCGTTCTCACCGACCGGCGAGAGGGGGGTGAAGCTTTCTTT.

The chain employs TRBV7-2 and TRBJ1-1; D is undetermined. The CDR3 has 11 amino acids. V lost 5 bases to trimming and J lost 1 base, with 2 bases between them. Looked up from germline, CDR1 is SGHTA and CDR2 is FQGNSA. The CDR3 DNA follows: TGTGCCAGCAGCGAGAACACTGAAGCTTTCTTT. Translated, it gives CASSENTEAFF.

V and J are TRBV29-1 and TRBJ2-5; 7 bases agree with TRBD2. V was pared by 4 bases and J by 3 bases, with 5 bases of the junction left unmatched. The germline gives CDR1 SQVTM, CDR2 ANQGSEA. The CDR3 loop spans 13 amino acids. The CDR3 DNA is TGCAGCGTTGGGTCTAGCGGCAAAGAGACCCAGTACTTC. Encoded protein: CSVGSSGKETQYF.

V usage is TRBV5-1 and J usage is TRBJ1-6; D gene uncertain. Germline V gives CDR1 SGHRS, CDR2 YFSETQ. This CDR3 has 13 residues. V was clipped by 0 bases and J by 12 bases, with 10 bases between them. The CDR3 coding sequence is TGCGCCAGCAGCTTGGAGGCGGCCCTACCCCTCCACTTT. Translated, it gives CASSLEAALPLHF.

The chain is built from TRBV6-1 and TRBJ1-2; unclear D gene. CDR1 is MNHNS and CDR2 is SASEGT in the germline V gene. The CDR3 extends over 12 amino acids. The V end lost 4 bases, the J end lost 3 bases, and 6 bases lay between the germline ends. The CDR3 loop is CASSVSDYGYTF. As DNA, the CDR3 is TGTGCCAGCAGTGTCTCAGACTATGGCTACACCTTC.

V and J are TRBV5-5 and TRBJ1-2; D gene uncertain. The CDR3 has 13 amino acids. Germline V lookup: CDR1 SGHKS, CDR2 YYEKEE (reference sequence). Trimming stripped 4 bases from V and 1 base from J, with 8 bases between. The chain's CDR3 is CASSGTSNYGYTF. Here the CDR3 DNA reads TGTGCCAGCAGCGGTACGAGTAACTATGGCTACACCTTC.

V gene TRBV20-1 combines with J gene TRBJ2-1, with 11 bases identical to TRBD2. Trimming removed 6 bases from V and 12 bases from J; junction bases left unmatched: 4. From germline, CDR1 is DFQATT and CDR2 SNEGSKA (reference sequence). This CDR3 is built from 11 residues. Here the CDR3 reads CSARLAGRQFF. The CDR3 DNA sequence: TGCAGTGCCAGACTAGCGGGACGGCAGTTCTTC.

This chain joins TRBV5-1 and TRBJ1-2; 7 bases line up with TRBD1. CDR1 SGHRS and CDR2 YFSETQ come from the germline V gene. This CDR3 spans 15 amino acids. The J segment lost 4 bases and the V segment lost 2 bases, leaving 8 bases of the junction unmatched. The CDR3 DNA is TGCGCCAGCAGCTTAACTCAAGGGACAGCCTATGGCTACACCTTC. Its protein product is CASSLTQGTAYGYTF.

This chain links TRBV19 with TRBJ2-7; a weak D match, TRBD1 (6 bases). The CDR3 is 16 amino acids. The V and J ends lost 7 bases and 0 bases respectively, with 19 bases between them. The germline V gene encodes CDR1 LNHDA and CDR2 SQIVND (reference sequence). The chain's CDR3 is CASINIWGQVSYEQYF. For the CDR3, the DNA is TGTGCCAGTATCAATATTTGGGGACAAGTCTCCTACGAGCAGTACTTC.

The genes are TRBV27 and TRBJ2-1; TRBD2 aligns across 7 bases. Unmatched junction bases numbered 2, after V lost 3 bases and J lost 3 bases. This CDR3 has 14 amino acids. Germline lookup yields CDR1 MNHEY and CDR2 SMNVEV (reference sequence). CDR3 loop: CASSFLADYNEQFF. The CDR3 DNA is TGTGCCAGCAGTTTCCTAGCGGACTACAATGAGCAGTTCTTC.